The 13 T cell receptor beta chains in this list originate from one sample, sequenced in a study of T-cell reconstitution after alpha-beta-depleted transplantation in children. Unique molecular identifiers were incorporated during preparation of the TCRbeta library. TCRdb called the PCR reads again in MiXCR, with one record for every CDR3 protein. The table includes around 580,000 distinct CDR3 sequences, roughly a quarter detected once. The specimen comprised PBMCs, sampled before TCRalphabeta/CD19-depleted stem cell transplant. All receptors come from a boy under three years old with Wiskott-Aldrich syndrome, due to receive a stem cell transplant.

The V gene is TRBV18, the J gene TRBJ2-7, with D possibly TRBD1 on 7 matching bases. Germline loops: CDR1 KGHSH, CDR2 LQKENI. Trimming removed 4 bases from V and 4 bases from J, with 17 bases in between. This CDR3 is 15 amino acids long. The CDR3 DNA reads as TGTGCCAGCTCACGCTCGCGGGACAGTGTATACGAGCAGTACTTC. Translated: CASSRSRDSVYEQYF.

The chain carries TRBV9 and TRBJ2-1; D gene ambiguous. Germline V gene lookup returns CDR1 SGDLS and CDR2 YYNGEE. The length of the CDR3 is 13 residues. The V end lost 0 bases, the J end lost 7 bases, and 8 bases lay between the germline ends. The CDR3 sequence is CASSVVVGNEQFF. CDR3 DNA sequence: TGTGCCAGCAGCGTAGTTGTAGGGAATGAGCAGTTCTTC. The full variable domain, its missing parts supplied by reference TRBV9 and TRBJ2-1, is DSGVTQTPKHLITATGQRVTLRCSPRSGDLSVYWYQQSLDQGLQFLIQYYNGEERAKGNILERFSAQQFPDLHSELNLSSLELGDSALYFCASSVVVGNEQFFGPGTRLTVL.

V gene TRBV5-1 combines with J gene TRBJ2-7, with TRBD1 identical over 8 bases. Trimming at V came to 1 base and at J to 3 bases, leaving 3 bases not matched to a gene. The CDR3 runs 14 residues. The germline CDR1 and CDR2 sequences are SGHRS and YFSETQ. This CDR3 reads CASSLIGQGYEQYF. DNA for the CDR3: TGCGCCAGCAGCTTGATCGGACAGGGCTACGAGCAGTACTTC. The full variable domain, rest sourced from reference TRBV5-1 and TRBJ2-7, is KAGVTQTPRYLIKTRGQQVTLSCSPISGHRSVSWYQQTPGQGLQFLFEYFSETQRNKGNFPGRFSGRQFSNSRSEMNVSTLELGDSALYLCASSLIGQGYEQYFGPGTRLTVT.

This clonotype has a single count. V is TRBV12-3 or TRBV12-4 and J is TRBJ2-3; 9 bases are shared with TRBD2. Trimming took 3 bases from V and 5 from J; bases not matched to a gene: 9. The CDR3 consists of 16 residues. The CDR3 coding sequence is TGTGCCAGCAGTTTTGTAGCGGGAGTCCGTGGAGATACGCAGTATTTT. Protein sequence: CASSFVAGVRGDTQYF.

The chain's CDR3 is CASSLFQRADTQYF. The DNA of the CDR3 is TGTGCCAGCAGTTTATTCCAGAGGGCAGATACGCAGTATTTT. This chain joins TRBV12-3 or TRBV12-4 and TRBJ2-3, with D possibly matching TRBD2 (5 bases). This CDR3 is 14 amino acids long. V lost 2 bases and J lost 4, with 10 bases in between.

The chain employs TRBV28 and TRBJ2-7; the match to TRBD2 covers 8 bases. The CDR3 is made up of 14 amino acids. V trimming: 5 bases; J trimming: 6 bases; junction bases outside the gene matches: 9. CDR1 and CDR2 (germline): MDHEN, SYDVKM. The CDR3 sequence is CASSPGTRVSEQYF. The CDR3, as DNA: TGTGCCAGCAGTCCCGGGACTAGGGTCTCCGAGCAGTACTTC.

This clonotype has just a few counts. V is TRBV20-1 and J is TRBJ2-1, with 11 bases aligning to TRBD2. The V segment lost 6 bases and the J segment 7 bases; nucleotides outside the gene matches: 8. This CDR3 has 14 amino acids. Per germline, CDR1 DFQATT and CDR2 SNEGSKA (reference sequence). DNA of the CDR3: TGCAGTGCCTCGACTAGCGGGATGGGAAATGAGCAGTTCTTC. Protein sequence: CSASTSGMGNEQFF.

This clonotype showed up just a few times. The chain couples TRBV20-1 to TRBJ2-3; tentatively, D is TRBD1 or TRBD2 (5 bases each). Germline V gene sequence: CDR1 DFQATT, CDR2 SNEGSKA (reference sequence). The CDR3 runs to 13 residues. Deletions cut 5 bases from V and 6 bases from J, with 15 bases between. The CDR3: CSAASGTGDTQYF. DNA for the CDR3: TGCAGTGCTGCCTCCGGGACGGGGGATACGCAGTATTTT.

This chain links TRBV7-2 with TRBJ2-3; D is uncertain. The CDR3 runs 14 residues. V gave up 3 bases and J gave up 6 bases, with 13 bases separating them. In germline, CDR1 is SGHTA, CDR2 FQGNSA. CDR3 sequence (DNA): TGTGCCAGCAGCTTTAAGTCCCACTGGGATACGCAGTATTTT. It codes for CASSFKSHWDTQYF.

This clonotype has a handful of counts. The V gene is TRBV20-1, the J gene TRBJ2-5, with TRBD2 matching 8 bases. Germline lookup yields CDR1 DFQATT and CDR2 SNEGSKA (reference sequence). V lost 0 bases, J lost 5 bases, and 14 bases stayed unmatched. The length of the CDR3 is 17 residues. CDR3 in DNA: TGCAGTGCTAGAGATCAGCGGGAGAGATTTGTGCGGGAGACCCAGTACTTC. This translates into CSARDQRERFVRETQYF.

CDR3 DNA: TGTGCCACCAGTGACCGGGGACAGGGCCAAGAGACCCAGTACTTC. Its protein product is CATSDRGQGQETQYF. The gene calls are TRBV24-1 and TRBJ2-5; TRBD1 matches 9 bases. CDR1 and CDR2 from the germline V gene are KGHDR and SFDVKD. This CDR3 is built from 15 residues. The V and J ends lost 4 bases and 1 base, in that order; junction bases with no gene match: 3.

The chain is built from TRBV9 and TRBJ2-1, with 10 bases matching TRBD2. The germline gives CDR1 SGDLS, CDR2 YYNGEE. The CDR3 is 17 residues long. The V gene end was trimmed by 0 bases and the J gene end by 6 bases; junction bases not matched to a gene: 9. In DNA form, the CDR3 reads TGTGCCAGCAGCGTAGCTACAGGAGCGGGAGGGCCCAATGAGCAGTTCTTC. It codes for CASSVATGAGGPNEQFF.

The chain couples TRBV20-1 to TRBJ1-1; possibly TRBD1 for D (6 bases). This CDR3 contains 11 residues. The germline gives CDR1 DFQATT, CDR2 SNEGSKA (reference sequence). V lost 1 base to trimming and J lost 10 bases, with 10 bases between them. This chain's CDR3 is CSARGMTGAFF. CDR3 DNA sequence: TGCAGTGCTAGAGGAATGACAGGAGCTTTCTTT.